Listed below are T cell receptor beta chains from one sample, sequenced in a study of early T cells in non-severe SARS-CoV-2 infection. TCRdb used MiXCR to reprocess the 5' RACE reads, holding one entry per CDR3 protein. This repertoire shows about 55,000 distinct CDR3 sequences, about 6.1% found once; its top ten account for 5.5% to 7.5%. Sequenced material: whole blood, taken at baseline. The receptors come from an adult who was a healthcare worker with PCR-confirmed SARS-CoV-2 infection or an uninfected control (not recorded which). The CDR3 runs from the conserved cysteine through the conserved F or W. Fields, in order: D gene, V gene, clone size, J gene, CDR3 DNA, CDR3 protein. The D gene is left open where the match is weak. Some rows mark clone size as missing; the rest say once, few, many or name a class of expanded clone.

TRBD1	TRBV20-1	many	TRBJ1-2	TGCAGTGCTACACCCGGGACAGAAGCATCCGGCTACACCTTC	CSATPGTEASGYTF
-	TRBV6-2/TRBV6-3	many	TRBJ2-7	TGTGCCAGCAGTATCAAGACAGGTTACGAGCAGTACTTC	CASSIKTGYEQYF
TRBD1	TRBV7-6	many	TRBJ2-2	TGTGCCAGCAGGAGAGACAGGGTGACCGGGGAGCTGTTTTTT	CASRRDRVTGELFF
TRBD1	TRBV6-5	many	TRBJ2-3	TGTGCCAGCAGAGACAGGGTTGATACGCAGTATTTT	CASRDRVDTQYF
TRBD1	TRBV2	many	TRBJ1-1	TGTGCCAGCAGTGACAGGGGGCTCACTGAAGCTTTCTTT	CASSDRGLTEAFF
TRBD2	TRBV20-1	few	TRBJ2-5	TGCAGTGCTAGTCAAAAGGGCGGGGGGACCCAGTACTTC	CSASQKGGGTQYF
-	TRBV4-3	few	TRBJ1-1	TGCGCCAGCAGCCAAGCTTTGGCACGGTCGAACACTGAAGCTTTCTTT	CASSQALARSNTEAFF
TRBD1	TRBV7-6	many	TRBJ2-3	TGTGCCAGCAGCTTCGGGGGACAGGGGGCATCAGATACGCAGTATTTT	CASSFGGQGASDTQYF
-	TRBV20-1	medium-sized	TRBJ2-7	TGCAGTGCTAGAGAGGACTCTAGAATCGTCTACGAGCAGTACTTC	CSAREDSRIVYEQYF
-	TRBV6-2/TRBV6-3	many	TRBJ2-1	TGTGCCAGCAGTTATCGCGGAAACAATGAGCAGTTCTTC	CASSYRGNNEQFF
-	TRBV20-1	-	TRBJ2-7	TGCAGTGCTAGAGATATTAGAGGGGCCGACGAGCAGTACTTC	CSARDIRGADEQYF
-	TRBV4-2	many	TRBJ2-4	TGTGCCAGCAGCCAAGAAACGTTAGCCAAAAACATTCAGTACTTC	CASSQETLAKNIQYF